A selection of T cell receptor beta chains follows, all from one sample in a study of CD8 T cells in ankylosing spondylitis. TCRdb independently ran MiXCR on the 5' RACE reads; one entry per CDR3 protein. The sample lists some 300,000 distinct CDR3 sequences, less than 25% occurring once. The sample was blood, either unsorted or a sorted T cell fraction (not recorded which). The receptors originated from a female donor with ankylosing spondylitis or in good health (not recorded which). CDR3s include the opening cysteine and the closing phenylalanine or tryptophan. For some rows the clone size is stated as once, few or many, or as a class when expanded; others skip it.

CDR3 protein: CASSPMGLAGGPRYNEQFF; J gene: TRBJ2-1; clone size: few; V gene: TRBV6-1
CDR3 protein: CASSLDGTGGTEAFF; J gene: TRBJ1-1; clone size: few; V gene: TRBV7-2
CDR3 protein: CASSPRGARGHEQFF; J gene: TRBJ2-1; clone size: few; V gene: TRBV11-2
CDR3 protein: CASSFRGLAVNEQFF; J gene: TRBJ2-1; clone size: .; V gene: TRBV12-3/TRBV12-4
CDR3 protein: CASSQDPTTRSDTQYF; J gene: TRBJ2-3; clone size: .; V gene: TRBV4-1
CDR3 protein: CASSSTVGLYSNQPQHF; J gene: TRBJ1-5; clone size: .; V gene: TRBV28
CDR3 protein: CASSPYGDTNTGELFF; J gene: TRBJ2-2; clone size: .; V gene: TRBV7-2
CDR3 protein: CASRQGINQPQHF; J gene: TRBJ1-5; clone size: few; V gene: TRBV25-1
CDR3 protein: CSVGGGDTEAFF; J gene: TRBJ1-1; clone size: .; V gene: TRBV29-1
CDR3 protein: CASSAVYEQYF; J gene: TRBJ2-7; clone size: once; V gene: TRBV9
CDR3 protein: CAISAFLAWDRGVDEQFF; J gene: TRBJ2-1; clone size: .; V gene: TRBV10-3
CDR3 protein: CASSRREDEQYF; J gene: TRBJ2-7; clone size: .; V gene: TRBV5-1
CDR3 protein: CASSLTGEVGYTF; J gene: TRBJ1-2; clone size: .; V gene: TRBV5-1
CDR3 protein: CASGFTGQGSGNTIYF; J gene: TRBJ1-3; clone size: .; V gene: TRBV12-5
CDR3 protein: CASSQDGRRTDTQYF; J gene: TRBJ2-3; clone size: few; V gene: TRBV4-3
CDR3 protein: CASRGDAYEQYF; J gene: TRBJ2-7; clone size: few; V gene: TRBV2
CDR3 protein: CSVPRGGWTNEKLFF; J gene: TRBJ1-4; clone size: few; V gene: TRBV20-1
CDR3 protein: CASSLGGRAGETQYF; J gene: TRBJ2-5; clone size: many; V gene: TRBV7-7
CDR3 protein: CASSSPGGTYEQYF; J gene: TRBJ2-7; clone size: few; V gene: TRBV12-3/TRBV12-4
CDR3 protein: CASSLRGESSTDTQYF; J gene: TRBJ2-3; clone size: .; V gene: TRBV11-3
CDR3 protein: CASSQIGFTDTQYF; J gene: TRBJ2-3; clone size: .; V gene: TRBV3-1
CDR3 protein: CSAGPFIDQPQHF; J gene: TRBJ1-5; clone size: many; V gene: TRBV20-1
CDR3 protein: CASRPPGRVNTEAFF; J gene: TRBJ1-1; clone size: few; V gene: TRBV12-3/TRBV12-4
CDR3 protein: CASSSFQAPGADTQYF; J gene: TRBJ2-3; clone size: .; V gene: TRBV7-9
CDR3 protein: CASSLTSGGQETQYF; J gene: TRBJ2-5; clone size: few; V gene: TRBV12-3/TRBV12-4
CDR3 protein: CASSQEGPGTNRPVPDNEQFF; J gene: TRBJ2-1; clone size: .; V gene: TRBV4-1
CDR3 protein: CATSDLETSYEQYF; J gene: TRBJ2-7; clone size: few; V gene: TRBV24-1
CDR3 protein: CAIRAFTGDEQYF; J gene: TRBJ2-7; clone size: few; V gene: TRBV10-3
CDR3 protein: CASSKTSGSPYEQYF; J gene: TRBJ2-7; clone size: few; V gene: TRBV7-2
CDR3 protein: CASSFPYNEQFF; J gene: TRBJ2-1; clone size: few; V gene: TRBV12-3/TRBV12-4
CDR3 protein: CASSLDPGSNEQFF; J gene: TRBJ2-1; clone size: few; V gene: TRBV5-1
CDR3 protein: CASSELGGNTEAFF; J gene: TRBJ1-1; clone size: .; V gene: TRBV25-1